This T cell receptor (beta chain) was obtained from a study of PD-1 blockade in mismatch repair-deficient tumors. This clone was counted a few times. V was trimmed by 5 bases and J by 4 bases, leaving 7 bases between them. The germline V gene has CDR1 SGHAT and CDR2 FQNNGV. The CDR3 length is 12 residues. The method was immunoSEQ multiplex PCR; TCRdb's version includes in-frame clones alone and lacks a portion of them. The sample has about 120,000 clones, about 88% seen once. The material sequenced was peripheral blood, taken 44 weeks after starting pembrolizumab. This TCR derives from an adult with mismatch repair-deficient cancer. The chain combines TRBV11-2 with TRBJ2-3; D is undetermined. The CDR3 here is CASSPSSDTQYF. The CDR3, as DNA: TGTGCCAGCAGCCCGTCTTCAGATACGCAGTATTTT.